This T cell receptor beta chain was sequenced during a study of molecular identifiers for immune sequencing clone quantification. One entry per CDR3 protein results from TCRdb running MiXCR on the PCR reads. Of some 320,000 distinct CDR3 sequences detected, about a fifth appear once; the ten largest clones hold more than 0.8%. There are 16 residues in the CDR3. CDR1 is SGDLS, CDR2 YYNGEE, per germline. As to this clonotype: Since a much larger clone is just one base distant, this may be a read error.

The clonotype originates from a human donor in good health. Some libraries in this study had Jurkat cell RNA spiked in. The genes are TRBV9 and TRBJ1-2, with 7 bases that match TRBD1. Sequencing used naive CD8+ T cells from blood, with Jurkat cell RNA spiked in. Subset in this sample: FACS-sorted CD8+CD4-CCR7+CD45RA+ naive T cells. CDR3 residues: CASGVQLTGSDYGYTF. In nucleotides, the CDR3 is TGTGCCAGCGGCGTCCAGCTGACAGGGTCCGACTATGGCTACACCTTC.